This T cell receptor beta chain was recovered during a study of cytomegalovirus exposure and HLA in healthy donors. The PCR made use of 60 Vbeta and 13 Jbeta primers. The data were produced by immunoSEQ multiplex PCR, yet TCRdb's version contains in-frame clones alone and is incomplete. The data contain about 110,000 clones, about three quarters of them singletons. This CDR3 contains 15 residues. V lost 4 bases to trimming and J lost 3 bases, with 15 bases between them. Germline-derived CDR1 and CDR2 are SGHDN and FVKESK. This rearrangement joins TRBV14 to TRBJ1-1, with D tentatively TRBD1 (6 bases). The sequenced sample was PBMCs. The sequence came from a woman aged 40 to 50 in good health and CMV-seropositive. The CDR3 DNA is TGTGCCAGCAGCCGAGGGGGTTCGGTTTACACTGAAGCTTTCTTT. It codes for CASSRGGSVYTEAFF.